This T cell receptor beta chain was sequenced for a study of OX40 agonist ivuxolimab in advanced cancers. Study-wide background: Treatment received earlier with anti-PD-1, anti-PD-L1 or anti-CTLA-4 agents was allowed, and around 40% had some. Three patients responded partially, comprising one with hepatocellular carcinoma and two with cutaneous melanoma.

Germline assignment: CDR1 SEHNR and CDR2 FQNEAQ (reference sequence). V gave up 8 bases and J gave up 1 base, with 20 bases separating them. The CDR3 runs 16 residues. Study conclusions and caveats: Within 6 weeks, CD4+ and CD8+ blood T cells expanded clonally at 0.1 to 3.0 mg/kg.

Repertoires were generated with immunoSEQ multiplex PCR, while TCRdb's copy carries only in-frame clones and drops some. The sample holds approximately 70,000 clones, roughly 89% seen once. As for this clone: Its antigen is not known.

The V and J genes are TRBV7-9 and TRBJ1-2; maybe TRBD1 (6 bases). This sample comprised CD4+ or CD8+ T cells sorted from blood, obtained in a trial of the OX40 agonist ivuxolimab. This receptor was identified in an adult with an advanced solid tumor such as melanoma, head and neck, liver or kidney cancer. CDR3 nucleotide sequence: TGTGCCAGCGGTAGCATCAGGGGCGATAATAACTATGGCTACACCTTC. The encoded protein is CASGSIRGDNNYGYTF.